This T cell receptor (beta chain) emerged from a study of blood T cell repertoires in COVID-19 (TCRdb year 2020). Notes on the research overall: The collaborator samples originated in the United States, Italy and Spain and spanned the acute and convalescent phases of COVID-19. The sample metadata nearly always contained a de-identified subject ID, COVID-19 status, age in years and sex. The repertoires were released in a freely available public database intended as a resource for research on the immune response to SARS-CoV-2. Samples were obtained from the ongoing ImmuneRACE study (first 160 participants) and from about 1,300 subjects provided by 6 global collaborators. The prospective study material was composed of cDNA or gDNA derived from T cells, B-cell-depleted T cells, or PBMCs. HLA class I and class II types, where available, came from metadata supplied by the sample provider rather than from assay-based typing. Deeply sampled blood TCRbeta repertoires from subjects exposed to, actively infected with, or recovered from COVID-19 were included in the dataset. Study-wide findings and limitations: Clinical and demographic metadata were provided uncurated, with the amount varying by source and participant.

Each collaborating institution followed its own protocols to collect whole blood in K2EDTA tubes. For TCRbeta analysis, collaborators shipped samples in one of three forms: frozen whole blood, isolated PBMCs, or DNA extracted from either of those sample types. On this clone: Its antigen is unknown. Base qualities are not at hand, and no much larger clone is one base apart.

TCRbeta CDR3 regions were amplified from genomic DNA by means of the immunoSEQ Assay, a bias-controlled multiplex PCR. From the authors' description of their analysis: The number of nucleated cells in each sample was estimated by amplification of reference gene primers within the assay. Sequence reads were collapsed and filtered to measure the absolute abundance of every unique TCRbeta CDR3 rearrangement. Productive Simpson clonality was computed per sample as the square root of Simpson's diversity index over productive rearrangements. What TCRdb holds here is the immuneACCESS table cut down to in-frame rearrangements. Part of the clones is not present; checked against another copy, under half of the missing clones reflect an unresolved V gene, and the others are unexplained. Clone size and the V and J calls come from that table; the DNA yielded D and trimming. Across this sample there are more than 65,000 clones, with approximately 80% seen only once. Jointly, the top ten make up around 24% of the sample.

This receptor was obtained from a woman in her 50s with acute or convalescent COVID-19. The sequenced material came from peripheral blood.

Read as DNA, the sequence is TGTGCCAGCAGACTCGCGGGGGGGGACCCCGAGCAGTACTTC. Its product reads: CASRLAGGDPEQYF. The chain links TRBV14 with TRBJ2-7; 9 bases in the junction line up with TRBD2. V is pruned by 6 bases and J by 6 bases, leaving 9 bases of the junction without a gene match. The CDR3 runs 14 amino acids, cysteine and phenylalanine included. Here the CDR3 DNA is all that survives: 42 bases in frame from base 1. The germline V gene specifies SGHDN as CDR1 and FVKESK as CDR2.